This T cell receptor beta chain was observed in a study of technical replicates of blood from several donors. The CDR3 sequence is 13 residues long. Germline CDR1 and CDR2: GTSNPN and SVGIG (reference sequence). Trimming left V 4 bases short and J 6 bases short, with 10 bases between. Using immunoSEQ multiplex PCR, the repertoire was profiled, and TCRdb retains in-frame clones only, with some absent. The table records more than 75,000 clones, roughly 93% of them present only once. The chain couples TRBV30 to TRBJ1-6, with D uncertain. Sequencing was carried out using T cells isolated from PBMCs. This receptor was obtained from a human donor in good health. This CDR3 is CAWNSAVNSPLHF. CDR3 bases: TGTGCCTGGAACTCAGCGGTTAATTCACCCCTCCACTTT.